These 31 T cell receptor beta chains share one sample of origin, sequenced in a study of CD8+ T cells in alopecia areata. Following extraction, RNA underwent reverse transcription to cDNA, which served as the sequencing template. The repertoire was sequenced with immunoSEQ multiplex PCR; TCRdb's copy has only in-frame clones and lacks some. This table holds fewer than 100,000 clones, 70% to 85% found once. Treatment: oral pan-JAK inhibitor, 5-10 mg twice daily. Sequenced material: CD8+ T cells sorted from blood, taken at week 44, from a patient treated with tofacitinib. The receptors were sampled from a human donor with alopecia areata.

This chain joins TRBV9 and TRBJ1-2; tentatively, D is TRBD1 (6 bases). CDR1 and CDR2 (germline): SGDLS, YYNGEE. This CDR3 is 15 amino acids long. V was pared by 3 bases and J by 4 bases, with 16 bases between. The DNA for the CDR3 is TGTGCCAGCAGCGGACAAACAGGGTCGGGCTATGGCTACACCTTC. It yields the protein CASSGQTGSGYGYTF.

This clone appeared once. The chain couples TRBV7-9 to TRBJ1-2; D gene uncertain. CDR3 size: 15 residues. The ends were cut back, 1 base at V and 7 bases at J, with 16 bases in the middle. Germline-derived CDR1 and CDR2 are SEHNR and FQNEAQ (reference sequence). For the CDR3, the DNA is TGTGCCAGCAGCTTAGATGGGCGCCGAGTAGGTGGCTACACCTTC. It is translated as CASSLDGRRVGGYTF.

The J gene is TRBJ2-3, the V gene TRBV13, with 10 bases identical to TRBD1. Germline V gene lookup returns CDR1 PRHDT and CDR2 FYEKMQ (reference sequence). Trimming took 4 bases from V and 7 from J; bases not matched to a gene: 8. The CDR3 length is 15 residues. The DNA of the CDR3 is TGTGCCAGCAGCTCTGACAGGGGGCCCGTGAATACGCAGTATTTT. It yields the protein CASSSDRGPVNTQYF.

In DNA, the CDR3 is TGTGCCTGGAGCGGTGGACAGGGCCTCGTGGAGCAGTTCTTC. As protein: CAWSGGQGLVEQFF. The rearrangement uses TRBV30 and TRBJ2-1; TRBD1 matches at 8 bases. This CDR3 has 14 residues. V gave up 3 bases and J gave up 10 bases; unmatched junction bases: 11. Germline-derived CDR1 and CDR2 are GTSNPN and SVGIG (reference sequence).

Here the CDR3 reads CASLGGDSGANVLTF. CDR3 coding DNA: TGTGCCAGCCTGGGGGGGGACTCTGGGGCCAACGTCCTGACTTTC. J is TRBJ2-6 and V is TRBV2; TRBD2 agrees at 7 bases. Germline CDR1 and CDR2: SNHLY and FYNNEI. The CDR3 loop spans 15 amino acids. The V gene end was trimmed by 8 bases and the J gene end by 0 bases; junction bases not matched to a gene: 4. Supplemented by reference TRBV2 and TRBJ2-6, the full variable domain reads EPEVTQTPSHQVTQMGQEVILRCVPISNHLYFYWYRQILGQKVEFLVSFYNNEISEKSEIFDDQFSVERPDGSNFTLKIRSTKLEDSAMYFCASLGGDSGANVLTFGAGSRLTVL.

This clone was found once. The CDR3 here is CASSQDTRGEGYGYTF. The CDR3 DNA reads TGCGCCAGCAGCCAAGATACTAGGGGAGAGGGCTATGGCTACACCTTC. V is TRBV4-3 and J is TRBJ1-2, with D perhaps TRBD1 (5 bases). This CDR3 has 16 amino acids. V dropped 0 bases and J dropped 4 bases, with 15 bases sitting between them. Germline lookup yields CDR1 LGHNA and CDR2 YSLEER.

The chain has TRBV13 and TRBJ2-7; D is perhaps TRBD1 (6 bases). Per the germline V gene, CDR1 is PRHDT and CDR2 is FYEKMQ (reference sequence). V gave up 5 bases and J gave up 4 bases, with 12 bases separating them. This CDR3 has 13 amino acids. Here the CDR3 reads CASSPTGTYEQYF. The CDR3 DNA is TGTGCCAGCAGCCCTACAGGGACGTACGAGCAGTACTTC.

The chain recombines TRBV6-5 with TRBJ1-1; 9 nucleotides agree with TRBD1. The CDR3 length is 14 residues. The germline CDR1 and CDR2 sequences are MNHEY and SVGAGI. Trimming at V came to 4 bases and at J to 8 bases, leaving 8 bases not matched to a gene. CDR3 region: CASSSGTGSAEAFF. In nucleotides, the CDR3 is TGTGCCAGCAGTTCCGGGACAGGGAGCGCAGAAGCTTTCTTT.

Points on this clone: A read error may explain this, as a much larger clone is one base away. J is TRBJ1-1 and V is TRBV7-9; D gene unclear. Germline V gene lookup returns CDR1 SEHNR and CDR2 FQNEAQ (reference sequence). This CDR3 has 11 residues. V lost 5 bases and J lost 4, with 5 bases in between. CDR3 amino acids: CASSEGTEAFF. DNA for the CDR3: TGTGCCAGCAGCGAGGGCACTGAAGCTTTCTTT.

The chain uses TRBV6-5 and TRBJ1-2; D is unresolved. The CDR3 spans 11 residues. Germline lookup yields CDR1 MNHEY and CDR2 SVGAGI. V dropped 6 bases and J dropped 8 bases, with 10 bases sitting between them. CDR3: CASREGDGYTF. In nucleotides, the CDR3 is TGTGCCAGCAGGGAAGGAGACGGCTACACCTTC.

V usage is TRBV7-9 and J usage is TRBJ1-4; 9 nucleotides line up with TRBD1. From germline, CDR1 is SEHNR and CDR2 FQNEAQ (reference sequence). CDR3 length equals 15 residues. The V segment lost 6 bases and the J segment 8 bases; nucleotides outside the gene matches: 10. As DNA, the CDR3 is TGTGCCAGCAGGTCAACTACAGGGGGCCACGAAAAACTGTTTTTT. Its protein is CASRSTTGGHEKLFF.

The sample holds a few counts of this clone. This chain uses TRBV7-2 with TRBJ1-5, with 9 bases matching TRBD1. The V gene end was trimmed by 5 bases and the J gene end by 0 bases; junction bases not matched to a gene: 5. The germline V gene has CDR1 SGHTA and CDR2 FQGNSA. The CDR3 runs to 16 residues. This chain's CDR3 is CASSPTGGHSNQPQHF. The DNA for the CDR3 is TGTGCCAGCAGCCCGACAGGGGGACATAGCAATCAGCCCCAGCATTTT.

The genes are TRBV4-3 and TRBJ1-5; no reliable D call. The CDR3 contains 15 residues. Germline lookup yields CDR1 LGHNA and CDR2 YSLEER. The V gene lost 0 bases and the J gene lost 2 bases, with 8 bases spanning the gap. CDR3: CASSQDFGGNQPQHF. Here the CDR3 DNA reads TGCGCCAGCAGCCAAGACTTTGGGGGCAATCAGCCCCAGCATTTT.

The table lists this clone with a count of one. The CDR3 loop reads CASSYGTGRKEAFF. The CDR3 DNA sequence: TGTGCCAGCAGCTATGGGACAGGGAGAAAGGAAGCTTTCTTT. V and J are TRBV13 and TRBJ1-1; 9 nucleotides match TRBD1. With 4 bases clipped from V and 8 bases from J, the junction kept 8 bases outside the gene matches. CDR1 is PRHDT and CDR2 is FYEKMQ in the germline V gene (reference sequence). The CDR3 consists of 14 residues.

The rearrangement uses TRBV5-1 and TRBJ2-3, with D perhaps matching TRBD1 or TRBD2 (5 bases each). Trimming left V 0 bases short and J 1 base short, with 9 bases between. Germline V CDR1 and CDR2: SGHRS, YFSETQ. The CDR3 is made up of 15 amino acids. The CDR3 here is CASSLAGGRTDTQYF. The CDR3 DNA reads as TGCGCCAGCAGCTTGGCTGGGGGTCGCACAGATACGCAGTATTTT. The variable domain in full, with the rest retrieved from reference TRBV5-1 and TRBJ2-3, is KAGVTQTPRYLIKTRGQQVTLSCSPISGHRSVSWYQQTPGQGLQFLFEYFSETQRNKGNFPGRFSGRQFSNSRSEMNVSTLELGDSALYLCASSLAGGRTDTQYFGPGTRLTVL.

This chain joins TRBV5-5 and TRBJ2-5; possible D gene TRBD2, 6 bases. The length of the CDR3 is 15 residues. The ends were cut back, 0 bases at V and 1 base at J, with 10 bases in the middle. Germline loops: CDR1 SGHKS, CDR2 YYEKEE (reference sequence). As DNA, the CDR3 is TGTGCCAGCAGCTTGGCGCGGGGCCTCCAAGAGACCCAGTACTTC. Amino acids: CASSLARGLQETQYF.

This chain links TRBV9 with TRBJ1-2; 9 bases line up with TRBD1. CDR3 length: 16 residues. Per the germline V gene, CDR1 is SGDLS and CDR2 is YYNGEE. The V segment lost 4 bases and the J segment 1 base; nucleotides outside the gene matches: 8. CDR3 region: CASSPPGQGLNYGYTF. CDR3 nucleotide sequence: TGTGCCAGCAGCCCACCGGGACAGGGACTTAACTATGGCTACACCTTC.

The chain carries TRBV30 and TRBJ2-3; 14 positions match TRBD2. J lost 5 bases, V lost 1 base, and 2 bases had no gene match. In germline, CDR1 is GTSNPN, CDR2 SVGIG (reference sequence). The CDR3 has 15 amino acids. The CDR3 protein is CAWSGLAGGQDTQYF. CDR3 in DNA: TGTGCCTGGAGTGGACTAGCGGGGGGGCAAGATACGCAGTATTTT.

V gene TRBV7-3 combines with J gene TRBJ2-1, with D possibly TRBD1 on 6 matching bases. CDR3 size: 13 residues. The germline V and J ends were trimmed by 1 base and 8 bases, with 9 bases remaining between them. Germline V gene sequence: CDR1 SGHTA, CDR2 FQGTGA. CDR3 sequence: CASSLMGADEQFF. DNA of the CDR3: TGTGCCAGCAGCTTAATGGGGGCGGATGAGCAGTTCTTC.

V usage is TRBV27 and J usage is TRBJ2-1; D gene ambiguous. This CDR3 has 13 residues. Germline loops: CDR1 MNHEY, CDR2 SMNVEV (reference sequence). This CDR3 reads CASRQVDYNEQFF. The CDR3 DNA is TGTGCTTCAAGGCAGGTCGACTACAATGAGCAGTTCTTC.

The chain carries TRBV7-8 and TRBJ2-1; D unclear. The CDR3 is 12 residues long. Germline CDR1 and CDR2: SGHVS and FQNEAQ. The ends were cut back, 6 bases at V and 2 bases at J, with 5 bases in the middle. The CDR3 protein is CASSTTYNEQFF. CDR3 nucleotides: TGTGCCAGCAGTACGACCTACAATGAGCAGTTCTTC.

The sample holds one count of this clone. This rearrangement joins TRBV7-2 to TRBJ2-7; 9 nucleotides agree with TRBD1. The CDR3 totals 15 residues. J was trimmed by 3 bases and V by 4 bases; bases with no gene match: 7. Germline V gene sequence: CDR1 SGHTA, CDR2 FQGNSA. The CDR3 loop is CASSSTGTGYYEQYF. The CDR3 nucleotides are TGTGCCAGCAGCTCGACCGGGACAGGGTACTACGAGCAGTACTTC.

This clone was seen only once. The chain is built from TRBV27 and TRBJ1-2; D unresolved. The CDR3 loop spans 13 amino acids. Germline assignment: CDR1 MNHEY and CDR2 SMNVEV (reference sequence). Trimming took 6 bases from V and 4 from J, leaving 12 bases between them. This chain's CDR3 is CASSPTASYGYTF. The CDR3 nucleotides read TGTGCCAGCAGCCCGACTGCTTCCTATGGCTACACCTTC.

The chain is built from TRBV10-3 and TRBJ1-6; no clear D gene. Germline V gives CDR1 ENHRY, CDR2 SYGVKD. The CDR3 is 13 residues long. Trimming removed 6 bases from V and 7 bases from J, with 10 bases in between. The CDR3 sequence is CAIRARSNSPLHF. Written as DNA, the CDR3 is TGTGCCATCAGAGCCAGGTCAAATTCACCCCTCCACTTT.

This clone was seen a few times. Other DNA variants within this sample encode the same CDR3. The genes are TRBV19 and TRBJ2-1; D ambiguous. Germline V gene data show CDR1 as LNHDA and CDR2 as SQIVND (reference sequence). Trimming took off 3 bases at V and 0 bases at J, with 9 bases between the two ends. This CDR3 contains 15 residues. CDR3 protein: CASSIAGSSYNEQFF. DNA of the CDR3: TGTGCCAGTAGTATCGCAGGAAGCTCCTACAATGAGCAGTTCTTC.

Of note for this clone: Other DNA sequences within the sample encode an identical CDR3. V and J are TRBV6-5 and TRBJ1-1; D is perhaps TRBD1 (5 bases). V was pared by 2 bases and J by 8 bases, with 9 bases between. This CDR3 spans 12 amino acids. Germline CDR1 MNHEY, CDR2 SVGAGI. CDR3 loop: CASSYGQGEAFF. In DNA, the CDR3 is TGTGCCAGCAGTTACGGGCAGGGCGAAGCTTTCTTT.

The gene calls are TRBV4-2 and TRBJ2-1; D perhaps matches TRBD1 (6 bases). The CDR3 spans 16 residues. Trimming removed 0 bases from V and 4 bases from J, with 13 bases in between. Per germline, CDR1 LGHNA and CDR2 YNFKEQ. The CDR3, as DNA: TGTGCCAGCAGCCAAGATCCAGGGGTGACATACAATGAGCAGTTCTTC. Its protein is CASSQDPGVTYNEQFF.

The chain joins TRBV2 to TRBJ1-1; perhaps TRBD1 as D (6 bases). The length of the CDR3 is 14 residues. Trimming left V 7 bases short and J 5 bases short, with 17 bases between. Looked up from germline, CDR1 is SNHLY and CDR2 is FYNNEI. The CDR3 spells CASTLLQGKTEAFF. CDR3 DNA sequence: TGTGCCAGCACCCTACTCCAGGGGAAGACTGAAGCTTTCTTT. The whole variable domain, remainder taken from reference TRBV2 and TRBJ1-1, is EPEVTQTPSHQVTQMGQEVILRCVPISNHLYFYWYRQILGQKVEFLVSFYNNEISEKSEIFDDQFSVERPDGSNFTLKIRSTKLEDSAMYFCASTLLQGKTEAFFGQGTRLTVV.

DNA of the CDR3: TGTGCCAGCTCACCAACCGGGGGCGGAAACACCATATATTTT. Protein: CASSPTGGGNTIYF. The chain carries TRBV18 and TRBJ1-3, with D possibly TRBD1 on 6 matching bases. The CDR3 spans 14 residues. V dropped 2 bases and J dropped 4 bases, with 9 bases sitting between them. Germline CDR1 KGHSH, CDR2 LQKENI.

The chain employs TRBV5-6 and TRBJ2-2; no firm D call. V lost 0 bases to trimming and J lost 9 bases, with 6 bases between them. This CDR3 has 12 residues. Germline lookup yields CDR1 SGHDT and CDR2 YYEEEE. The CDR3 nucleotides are TGTGCCAGCAGCTTGGTTGCAAGGGAGCTGTTTTTT. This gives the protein CASSLVARELFF. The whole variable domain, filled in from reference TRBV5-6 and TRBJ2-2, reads DAGVTQSPTHLIKTRGQQVTLRCSPKSGHDTVSWYQQALGQGPQFIFQYYEEEERQRGNFPDRFSGHQFPNYSSELNVNALLLGDSALYLCASSLVARELFFGEGSRLTVL.

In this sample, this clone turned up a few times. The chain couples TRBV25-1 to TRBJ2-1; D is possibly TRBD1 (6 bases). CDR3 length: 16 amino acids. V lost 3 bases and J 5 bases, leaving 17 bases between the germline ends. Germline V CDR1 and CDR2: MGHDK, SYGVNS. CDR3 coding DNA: TGTGCCAGCAGTGACCGGACCCGGGACAAACACAATGAGCAGTTCTTC. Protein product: CASSDRTRDKHNEQFF.